Below are 2 T cell receptor beta chains sequenced from a single sample in a study of beta chain features in type 1 diabetes. Expressed TCRB transcripts were sequenced, since all the RNA that had been isolated was reverse transcribed. Clones were sequenced by immunoSEQ multiplex PCR, and TCRdb holds only the in-frame ones, with some missing. The sample yields a few hundred thousand clones, approximately 11% seen once. The specimen sequenced was naive CD4+ T cells from blood. These receptors were obtained from a woman aged 25 to 45 in good health.

This clone was observed a handful of times. The chain uses TRBV4-3 and TRBJ1-5; a weak D match, TRBD1 (5 bases). The V end lost 4 bases, the J end lost 4 bases, and 17 bases lay between the germline ends. Per the germline V gene, CDR1 is LGHNA and CDR2 is YSLEER. The CDR3 has 16 residues. CDR3: CASSRGGADGNQPQHF. As DNA, the CDR3 is TGCGCCAGCAGCCGAGGCGGGGCAGACGGTAATCAGCCCCAGCATTTT.

This chain links TRBV4-3 with TRBJ2-2; 9 bases align to TRBD1. The CDR3 has 15 residues. Trimming cost V 4 bases and J 5 bases; bases outside gene matches: 5. Germline CDR1 is LGHNA and CDR2 is YSLEER. CDR3 in DNA: TGCGCCAGCAGCCCGACAGGGGGTGATACCGGGGAGCTGTTTTTT. It encodes CASSPTGGDTGELFF.